Sequencing of this T cell receptor (beta chain) was carried out in a study of T-cell memory formation after mild COVID-19. Study findings and constraints: A balance of CD4 and CD8 characterized clones contracting day 15 to 85, whereas later expanders leaned CD4+. Memory cells collected pre-infection included some clones that later responded, suggesting cross-reactive memory joined.

Note on this clonotype: Its antigen remains unknown.

Using its own MiXCR run on the 5' RACE reads, TCRdb lists one record per CDR3 protein. The table records more than 250,000 distinct CDR3 sequences, roughly 16% of them present only once. The source of this sequence is a man younger than 35 who had mild COVID-19 (a few samples of this study predate the infection). Cell type and time point are not known. Sequenced material: PBMCs or a T cell subset sorted from them (not recorded which).

This CDR3 is CASSWRAGGFYEQYV. In DNA form, the CDR3 reads TGTGCCAGCAGCTGGCGTGCGGGGGGGTTCTACGAGCAGTACGTC. The chain carries TRBV7-8 and TRBJ2-7; 9 bases agree with TRBD2. The germline V gene encodes CDR1 SGHVS and CDR2 FQNEAQ. This CDR3 has 15 residues. V dropped 4 bases and J dropped 3; count of bases not matched to a gene: 7.